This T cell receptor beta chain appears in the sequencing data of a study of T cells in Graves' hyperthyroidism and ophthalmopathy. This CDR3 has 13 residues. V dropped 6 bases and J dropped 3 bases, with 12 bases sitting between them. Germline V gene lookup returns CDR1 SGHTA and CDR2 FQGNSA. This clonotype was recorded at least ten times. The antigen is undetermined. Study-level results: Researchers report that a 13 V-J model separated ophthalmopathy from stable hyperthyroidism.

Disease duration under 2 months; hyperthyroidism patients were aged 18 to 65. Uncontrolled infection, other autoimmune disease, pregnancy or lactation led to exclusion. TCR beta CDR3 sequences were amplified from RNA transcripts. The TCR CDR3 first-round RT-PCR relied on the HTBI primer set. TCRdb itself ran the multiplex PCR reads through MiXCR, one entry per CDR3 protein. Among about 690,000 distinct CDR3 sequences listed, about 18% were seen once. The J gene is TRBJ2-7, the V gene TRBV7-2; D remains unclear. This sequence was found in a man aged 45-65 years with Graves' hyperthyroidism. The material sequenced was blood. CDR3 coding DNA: TGTGCCAGCAGGGCAGGCAGGAGCTACGAGCAGTACTTC. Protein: CASRAGRSYEQYF.